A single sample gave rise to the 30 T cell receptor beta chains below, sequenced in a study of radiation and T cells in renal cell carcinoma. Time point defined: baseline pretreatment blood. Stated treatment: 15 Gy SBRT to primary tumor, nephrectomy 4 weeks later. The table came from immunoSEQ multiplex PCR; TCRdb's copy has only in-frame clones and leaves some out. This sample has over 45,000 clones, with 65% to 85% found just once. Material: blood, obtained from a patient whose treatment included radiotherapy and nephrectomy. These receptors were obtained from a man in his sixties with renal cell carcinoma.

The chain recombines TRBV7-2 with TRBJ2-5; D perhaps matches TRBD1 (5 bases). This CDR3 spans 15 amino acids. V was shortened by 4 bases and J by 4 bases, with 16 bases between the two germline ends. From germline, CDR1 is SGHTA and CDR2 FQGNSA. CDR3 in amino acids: CASSSALWGAETQYF. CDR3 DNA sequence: TGTGCCAGCAGCTCCGCCCTTTGGGGCGCAGAGACCCAGTACTTC.

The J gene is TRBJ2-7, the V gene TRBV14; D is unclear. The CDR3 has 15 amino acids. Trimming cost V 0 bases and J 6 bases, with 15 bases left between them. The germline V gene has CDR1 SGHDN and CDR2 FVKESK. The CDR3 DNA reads TGTGCCAGCAGCCAAGAAAAGGGCCTGAGTGCCGAGCAGTACTTC. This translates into CASSQEKGLSAEQYF. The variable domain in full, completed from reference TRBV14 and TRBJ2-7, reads EAGVTQFPSHSVIEKGQTVTLRCDPISGHDNLYWYRRVMGKEIKFLLHFVKESKQDESGMPNNRFLAERTGGTYSTLKVQPAELEDSGVYFCASSQEKGLSAEQYFGPGTRLTVT.

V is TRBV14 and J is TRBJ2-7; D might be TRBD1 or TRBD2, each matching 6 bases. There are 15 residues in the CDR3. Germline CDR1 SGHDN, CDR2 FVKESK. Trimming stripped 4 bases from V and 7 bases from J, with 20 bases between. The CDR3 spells CASSRLGGPIQEQYF. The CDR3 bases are TGTGCCAGCAGCCGCCTGGGGGGCCCGATCCAGGAGCAGTACTTC.

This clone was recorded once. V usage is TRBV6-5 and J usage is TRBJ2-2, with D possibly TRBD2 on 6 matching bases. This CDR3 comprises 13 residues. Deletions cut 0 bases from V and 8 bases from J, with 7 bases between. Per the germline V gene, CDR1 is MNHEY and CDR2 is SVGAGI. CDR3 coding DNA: TGTGCCAGCAGTTACTCTCGGGGGGGGGAGCTGTTTTTT. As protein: CASSYSRGGELFF.

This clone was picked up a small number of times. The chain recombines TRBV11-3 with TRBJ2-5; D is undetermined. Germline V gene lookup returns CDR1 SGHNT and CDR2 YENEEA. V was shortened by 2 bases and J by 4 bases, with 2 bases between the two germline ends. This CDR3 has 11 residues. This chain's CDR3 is CASSLIETQYF. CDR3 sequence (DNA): TGTGCCAGCAGCTTAATAGAGACCCAGTACTTC.

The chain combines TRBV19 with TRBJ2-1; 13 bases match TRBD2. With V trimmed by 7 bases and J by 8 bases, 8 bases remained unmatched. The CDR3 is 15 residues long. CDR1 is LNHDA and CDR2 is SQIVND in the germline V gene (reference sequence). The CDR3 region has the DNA TGTGCCAGTATGCCAACAGGACTAGCGGGGGATGAGCAGTTCTTC. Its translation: CASMPTGLAGDEQFF. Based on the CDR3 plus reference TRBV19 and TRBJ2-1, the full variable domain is DGGITQSPKYLFRKEGQNVTLSCEQNLNHDAMYWYRQDPGQGLRLIYYSQIVNDFQKGDIAEGYSVSREKKESFPLTVTSAQKNPTAFYLCASMPTGLAGDEQFFGPGTRLTVL.

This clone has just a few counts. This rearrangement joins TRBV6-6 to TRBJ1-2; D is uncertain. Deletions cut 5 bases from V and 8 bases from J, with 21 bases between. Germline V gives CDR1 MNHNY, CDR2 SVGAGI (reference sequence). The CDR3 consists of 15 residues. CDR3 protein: CASSTGSSRAAGYTF. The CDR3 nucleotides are TGTGCCAGCAGTACTGGGTCGTCACGGGCTGCCGGCTACACCTTC.

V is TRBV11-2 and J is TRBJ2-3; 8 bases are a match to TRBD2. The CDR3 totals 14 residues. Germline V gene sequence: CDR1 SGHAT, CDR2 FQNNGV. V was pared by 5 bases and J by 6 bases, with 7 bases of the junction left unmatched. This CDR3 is CASSPGTSSDTQYF. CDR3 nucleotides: TGTGCCAGCAGCCCCGGGACTAGTTCGGATACGCAGTATTTT. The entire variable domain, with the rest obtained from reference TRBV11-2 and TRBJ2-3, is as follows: EAGVAQSPRYKIIEKRQSVAFWCNPISGHATLYWYQQILGQGPKLLIQFQNNGVVDDSQLPKDRFSAERLKGVDSTLKIQPAKLEDSAVYLCASSPGTSSDTQYFGPGTRLTVL.

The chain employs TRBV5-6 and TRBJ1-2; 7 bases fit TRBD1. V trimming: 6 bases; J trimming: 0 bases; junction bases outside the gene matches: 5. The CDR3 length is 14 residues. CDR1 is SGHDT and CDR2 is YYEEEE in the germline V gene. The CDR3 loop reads CASILTGTNYGYTF. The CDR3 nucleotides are TGTGCCAGCATTTTGACAGGGACTAACTATGGCTACACCTTC. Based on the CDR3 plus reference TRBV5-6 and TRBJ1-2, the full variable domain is DAGVTQSPTHLIKTRGQQVTLRCSPKSGHDTVSWYQQALGQGPQFIFQYYEEEERQRGNFPDRFSGHQFPNYSSELNVNALLLGDSALYLCASILTGTNYGYTFGSGTRLTVV.

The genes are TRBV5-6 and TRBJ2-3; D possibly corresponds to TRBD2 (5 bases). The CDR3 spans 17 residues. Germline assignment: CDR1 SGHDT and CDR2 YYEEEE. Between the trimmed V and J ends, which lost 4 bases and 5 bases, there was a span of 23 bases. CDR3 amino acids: CASSQLGVSAGQDTQYF. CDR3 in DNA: TGTGCCAGCAGCCAGCTCGGGGTTAGCGCGGGCCAAGATACGCAGTATTTT.

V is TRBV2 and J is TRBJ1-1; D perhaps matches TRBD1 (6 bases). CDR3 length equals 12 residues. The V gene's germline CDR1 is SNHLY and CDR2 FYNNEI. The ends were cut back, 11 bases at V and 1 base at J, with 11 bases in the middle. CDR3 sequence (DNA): TGTGCCGGTGGCAGGGGGAACACTGAAGCTTTCTTT. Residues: CAGGRGNTEAFF.

In DNA, the CDR3 is TGTGCCAGCAGCTTAGCCTACCGGACAGGGATTTGGCAGCCCCAGCATTTT. Translating it yields CASSLAYRTGIWQPQHF. This sequence joins TRBV7-8 and TRBJ1-5, with 8 bases lining up with TRBD1. Germline-derived CDR1 and CDR2 are SGHVS and FQNEAQ. The trim removed 0 bases at V and 7 bases at J, leaving 11 bases unmatched. The CDR3 totals 17 residues.

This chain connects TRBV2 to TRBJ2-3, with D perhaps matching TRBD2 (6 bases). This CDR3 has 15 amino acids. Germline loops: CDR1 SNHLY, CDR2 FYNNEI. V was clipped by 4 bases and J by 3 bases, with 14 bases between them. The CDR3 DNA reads TGTGCCAGCAGTGTATGGCGGGATGGGACAGATACGCAGTATTTT. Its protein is CASSVWRDGTDTQYF.

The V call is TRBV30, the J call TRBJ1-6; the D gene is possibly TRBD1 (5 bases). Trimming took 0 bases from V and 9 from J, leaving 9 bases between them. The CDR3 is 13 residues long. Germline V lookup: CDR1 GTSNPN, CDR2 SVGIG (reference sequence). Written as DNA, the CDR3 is TGTGCCTGGAGTGTCCCAGGGACTTCACCCCTCCACTTT. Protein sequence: CAWSVPGTSPLHF.

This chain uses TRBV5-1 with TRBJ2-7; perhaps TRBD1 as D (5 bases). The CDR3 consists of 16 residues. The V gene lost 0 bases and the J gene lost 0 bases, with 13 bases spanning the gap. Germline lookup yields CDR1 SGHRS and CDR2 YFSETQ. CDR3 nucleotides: TGCGCCAGCAGCTTGGGGGGCGGATCCAGCTCCTACGAGCAGTACGTC. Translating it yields CASSLGGGSSSYEQYV.

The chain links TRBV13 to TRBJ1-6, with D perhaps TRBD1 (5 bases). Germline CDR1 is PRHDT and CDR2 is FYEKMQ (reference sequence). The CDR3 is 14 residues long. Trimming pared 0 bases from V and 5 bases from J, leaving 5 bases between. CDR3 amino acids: CASSLGGDNSPLHF. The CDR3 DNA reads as TGTGCCAGCAGCTTAGGGGGGGATAATTCACCCCTCCACTTT.

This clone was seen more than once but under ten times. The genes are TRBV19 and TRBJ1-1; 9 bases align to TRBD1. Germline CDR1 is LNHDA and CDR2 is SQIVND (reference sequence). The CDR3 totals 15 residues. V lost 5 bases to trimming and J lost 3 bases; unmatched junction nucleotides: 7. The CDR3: CASSPGTGRDTEAFF. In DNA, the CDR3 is TGTGCCAGTAGTCCTGGGACAGGGAGGGACACTGAAGCTTTCTTT.

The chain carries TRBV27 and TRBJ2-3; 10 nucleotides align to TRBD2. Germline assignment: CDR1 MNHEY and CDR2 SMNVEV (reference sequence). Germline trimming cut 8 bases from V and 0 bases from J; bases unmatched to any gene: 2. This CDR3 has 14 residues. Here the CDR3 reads CASWTSGSTDTQYF. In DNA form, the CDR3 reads TGTGCCAGCTGGACTAGCGGTAGCACAGATACGCAGTATTTT.

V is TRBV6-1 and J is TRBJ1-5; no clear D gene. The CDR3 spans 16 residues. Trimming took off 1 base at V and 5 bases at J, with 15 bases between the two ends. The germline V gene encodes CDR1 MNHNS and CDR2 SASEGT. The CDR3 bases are TGTGCCAGCAGTGAAGGTTGGCTACTTAGTTATCAGCCCCAGCATTTT. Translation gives CASSEGWLLSYQPQHF.

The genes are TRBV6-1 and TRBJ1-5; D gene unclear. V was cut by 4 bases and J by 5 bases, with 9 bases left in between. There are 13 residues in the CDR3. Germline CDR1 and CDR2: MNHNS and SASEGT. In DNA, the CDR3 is TGTGCCAGCAGTGGCGGCATAGATCAGCCCCAGCATTTT. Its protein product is CASSGGIDQPQHF.

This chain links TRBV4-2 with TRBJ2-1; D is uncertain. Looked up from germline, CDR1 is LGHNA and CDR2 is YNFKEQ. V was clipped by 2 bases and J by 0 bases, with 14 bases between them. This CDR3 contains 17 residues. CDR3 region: CASSQSFGFSSYNEQFF. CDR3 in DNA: TGTGCCAGCAGCCAAAGCTTCGGGTTTAGCTCCTACAATGAGCAGTTCTTC.

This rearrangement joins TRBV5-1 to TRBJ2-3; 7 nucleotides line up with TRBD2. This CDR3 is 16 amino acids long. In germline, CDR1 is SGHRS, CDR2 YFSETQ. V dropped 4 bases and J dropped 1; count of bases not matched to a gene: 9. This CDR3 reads CASSNTQAGGTDTQYF. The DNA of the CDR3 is TGCGCCAGCAGCAATACTCAGGCGGGGGGCACAGATACGCAGTATTTT.

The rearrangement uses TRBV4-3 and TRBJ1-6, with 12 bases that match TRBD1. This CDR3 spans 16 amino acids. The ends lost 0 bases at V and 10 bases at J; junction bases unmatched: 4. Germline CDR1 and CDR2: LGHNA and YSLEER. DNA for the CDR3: TGCGCCAGCAGCCAAGATGGGACAGGGGGCTACTCACCCCTCCACTTT. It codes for CASSQDGTGGYSPLHF.

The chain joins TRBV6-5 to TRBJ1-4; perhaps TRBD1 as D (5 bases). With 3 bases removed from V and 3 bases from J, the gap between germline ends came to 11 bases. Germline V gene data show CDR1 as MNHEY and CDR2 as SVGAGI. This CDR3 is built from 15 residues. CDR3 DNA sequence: TGTGCCAGCAGTTATCAGGGTCGGCCTAATGAAAAACTGTTTTTT. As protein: CASSYQGRPNEKLFF.

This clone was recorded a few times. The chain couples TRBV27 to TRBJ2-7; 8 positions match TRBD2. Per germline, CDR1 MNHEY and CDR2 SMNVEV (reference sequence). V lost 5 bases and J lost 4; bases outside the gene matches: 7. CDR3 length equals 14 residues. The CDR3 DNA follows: TGTGCCAGCAGTAGCTATCGGGGGGGATACGAGCAGTACTTC. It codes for CASSSYRGGYEQYF.

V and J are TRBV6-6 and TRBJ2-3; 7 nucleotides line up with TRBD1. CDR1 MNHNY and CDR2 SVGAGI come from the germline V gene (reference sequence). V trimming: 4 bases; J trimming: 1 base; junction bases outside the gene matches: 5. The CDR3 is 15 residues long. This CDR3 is CASSFPDRGTDTQYF. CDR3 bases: TGTGCCAGCAGTTTTCCTGACAGGGGCACAGATACGCAGTATTTT.

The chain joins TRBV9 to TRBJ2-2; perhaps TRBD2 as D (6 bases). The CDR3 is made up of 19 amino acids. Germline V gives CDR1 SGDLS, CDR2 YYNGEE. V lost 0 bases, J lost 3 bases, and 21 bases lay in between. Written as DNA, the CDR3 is TGTGCCAGCAGCGTAGCGGGGGAGCACGTACCAAACTACACCGGGGAGCTGTTTTTT. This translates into CASSVAGEHVPNYTGELFF. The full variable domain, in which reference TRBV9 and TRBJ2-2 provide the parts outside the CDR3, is DSGVTQTPKHLITATGQRVTLRCSPRSGDLSVYWYQQSLDQGLQFLIQYYNGEERAKGNILERFSAQQFPDLHSELNLSSLELGDSALYFCASSVAGEHVPNYTGELFFGEGSRLTVL.

CDR3 residues: CASSPGTADFYEQYF. CDR3 bases: TGCGCCAGCAGCCCCGGGACAGCCGACTTCTACGAGCAGTACTTC. The chain joins TRBV10-1 to TRBJ2-7, with 7 bases fitting TRBD1. The germline gives CDR1 WNHNN, CDR2 SYGVQD (reference sequence). The trim removed 6 bases at V and 3 bases at J, leaving 11 bases unmatched. CDR3 length equals 15 residues.

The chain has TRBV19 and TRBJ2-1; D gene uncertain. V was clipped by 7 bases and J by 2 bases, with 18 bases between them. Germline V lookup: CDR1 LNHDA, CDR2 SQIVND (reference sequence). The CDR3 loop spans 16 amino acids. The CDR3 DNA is TGTGCCAGTACCCCGGACGGCGTTAGCCCCTACAATGAGCAGTTCTTC. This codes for CASTPDGVSPYNEQFF. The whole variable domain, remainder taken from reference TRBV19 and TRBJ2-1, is DGGITQSPKYLFRKEGQNVTLSCEQNLNHDAMYWYRQDPGQGLRLIYYSQIVNDFQKGDIAEGYSVSREKKESFPLTVTSAQKNPTAFYLCASTPDGVSPYNEQFFGPGTRLTVL.

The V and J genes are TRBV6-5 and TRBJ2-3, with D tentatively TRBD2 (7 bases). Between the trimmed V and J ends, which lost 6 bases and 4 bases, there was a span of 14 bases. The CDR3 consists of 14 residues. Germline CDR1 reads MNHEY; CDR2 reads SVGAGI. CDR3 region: CASREGGKSDTQYF. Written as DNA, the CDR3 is TGTGCCAGCAGGGAGGGGGGGAAATCAGATACGCAGTATTTT.